This T cell receptor beta chain originates from a study of blood T cell repertoires in COVID-19. Study details: The United States, Italy and Spain provided the acute and convalescent COVID-19 samples. The cDNA or gDNA used as material had been derived from T cells, B-cell-depleted T cells, or PBMCs.

CDR3 length: 17 residues. Per the germline V gene, CDR1 is LNHDA and CDR2 is SQIVND (reference sequence). Trimming at V came to 6 bases and at J to 0 bases, leaving 5 bases not matched to a gene. TCRdb's copy holds only in-frame clones and misses some; the assay was immunoSEQ multiplex PCR. The sample contains 150,000 to 200,000 clones, roughly 90% of which appear only once. This receptor was taken from a man in his sixties with acute or convalescent COVID-19. Sequenced sample: peripheral blood. The chain links TRBV19 to TRBJ2-2, with 12 bases lining up with TRBD2. The CDR3 DNA follows: TGTGCCAGTAGCTTTCGGACTAGCGGGGCGAACACCGGGGAGCTGTTTTTT. It is translated as CASSFRTSGANTGELFF.